This T cell receptor beta chain was retrieved from a study of blood T cell repertoires in COVID-19. Study overall: COVID-19 samples, acute and convalescent, were from the United States, Italy and Spain.

This CDR3 region has 14 residues. Germline V lookup: CDR1 SGDLS, CDR2 YYNGEE. V shed 4 bases and J shed 2 bases, with 11 bases lying between them. The method was immunoSEQ multiplex PCR; TCRdb's version includes in-frame clones alone and lacks a portion of them. Of tens of thousands of clones listed, roughly four fifths are singletons. This TCR came from a man aged 50-60 years with acute or convalescent COVID-19. The J gene is TRBJ2-3, the V gene TRBV9, with a possible D match to TRBD1 (6 bases). Sequencing was carried out using peripheral blood. Here the CDR3 DNA reads TGTGCCAGCAGCAAACAGGGACCCACAGATACGCAGTATTTT. Protein product: CASSKQGPTDTQYF.